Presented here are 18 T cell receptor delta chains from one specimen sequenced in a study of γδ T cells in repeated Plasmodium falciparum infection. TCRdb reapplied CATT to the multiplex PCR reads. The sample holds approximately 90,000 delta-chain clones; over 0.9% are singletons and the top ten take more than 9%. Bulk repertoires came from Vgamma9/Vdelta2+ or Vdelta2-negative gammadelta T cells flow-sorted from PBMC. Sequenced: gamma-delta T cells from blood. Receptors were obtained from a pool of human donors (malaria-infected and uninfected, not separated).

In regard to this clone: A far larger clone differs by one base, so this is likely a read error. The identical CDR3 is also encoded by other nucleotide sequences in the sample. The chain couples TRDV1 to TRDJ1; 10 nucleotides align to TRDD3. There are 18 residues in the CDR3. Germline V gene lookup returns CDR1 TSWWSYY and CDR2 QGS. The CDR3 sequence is CAYASPLGDSRCTDKLIF. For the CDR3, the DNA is TGTGCTTACGCAAGTCCCCTGGGGGATAGCCGGTGCACCGACAAACTCATCTTT.

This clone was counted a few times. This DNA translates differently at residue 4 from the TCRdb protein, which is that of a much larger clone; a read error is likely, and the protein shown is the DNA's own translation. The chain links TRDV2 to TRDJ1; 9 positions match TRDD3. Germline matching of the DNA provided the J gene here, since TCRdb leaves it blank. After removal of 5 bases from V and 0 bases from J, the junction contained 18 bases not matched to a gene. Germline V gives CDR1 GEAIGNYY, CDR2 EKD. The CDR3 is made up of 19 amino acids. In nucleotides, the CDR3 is TGTGCCTGTGCCTCTCTAACTGGGGGACAGACTGAGTACACCGATAAACTCATCTTT. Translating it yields CACASLTGGQTEYTDKLIF.

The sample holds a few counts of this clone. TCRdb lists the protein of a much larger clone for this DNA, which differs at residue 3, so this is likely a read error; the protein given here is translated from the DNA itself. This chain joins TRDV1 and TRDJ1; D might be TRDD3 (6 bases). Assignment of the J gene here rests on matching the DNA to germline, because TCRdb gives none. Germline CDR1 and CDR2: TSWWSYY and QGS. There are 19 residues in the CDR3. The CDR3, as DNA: TGTGCTCCTGGGGAACTGCCGGTCTACGGTTTCCGGAACACCGATAAACTCATCTTT. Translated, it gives CAPGELPVYGFRNTDKLIF.

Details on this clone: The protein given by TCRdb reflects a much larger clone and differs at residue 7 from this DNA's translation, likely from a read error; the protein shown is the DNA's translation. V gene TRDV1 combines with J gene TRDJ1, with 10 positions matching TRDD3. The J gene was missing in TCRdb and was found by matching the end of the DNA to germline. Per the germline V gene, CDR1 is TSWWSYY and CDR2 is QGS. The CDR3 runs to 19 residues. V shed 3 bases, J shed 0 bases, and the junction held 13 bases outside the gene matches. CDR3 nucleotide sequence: TGTGCTCTTGGGGAGACTTTCCGACTGGGGGATCTATACACCGATAAACTCATCTTT. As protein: CALGETFRLGDLYTDKLIF.

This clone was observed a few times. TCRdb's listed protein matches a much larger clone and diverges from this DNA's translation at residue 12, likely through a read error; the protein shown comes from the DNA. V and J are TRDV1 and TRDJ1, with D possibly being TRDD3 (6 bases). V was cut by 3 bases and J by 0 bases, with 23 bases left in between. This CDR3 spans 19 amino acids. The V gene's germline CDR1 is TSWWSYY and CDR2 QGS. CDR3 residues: CALGEPTSGRGFYTDKLIF. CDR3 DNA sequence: TGTGCTCTTGGGGAGCCCACCTCCGGGAGGGGATTCTACACCGATAAACTCATCTTT.

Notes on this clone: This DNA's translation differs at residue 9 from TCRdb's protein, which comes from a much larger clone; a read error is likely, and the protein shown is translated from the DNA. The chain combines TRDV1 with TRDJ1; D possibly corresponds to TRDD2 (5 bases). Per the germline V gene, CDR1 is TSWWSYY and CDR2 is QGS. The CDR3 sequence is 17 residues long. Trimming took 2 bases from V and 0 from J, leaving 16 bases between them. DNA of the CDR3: TGTGCTCTTGGGGAAGGTTTCCTCCGGACCTACACCGATAAACTCATCTTT. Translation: CALGEGFLRTYTDKLIF.

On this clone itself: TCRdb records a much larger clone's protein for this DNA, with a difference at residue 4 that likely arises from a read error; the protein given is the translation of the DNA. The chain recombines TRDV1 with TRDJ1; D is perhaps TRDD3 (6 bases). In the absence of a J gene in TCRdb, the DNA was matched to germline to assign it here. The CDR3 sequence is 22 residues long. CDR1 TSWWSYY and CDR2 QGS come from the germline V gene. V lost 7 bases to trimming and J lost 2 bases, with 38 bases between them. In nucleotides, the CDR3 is TGTGCTCTTGAGGATCCCCACACTTCCACCCTGGGGAATACGGTGGTAACCGATAAACTCATCTTT. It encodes CALEDPHTSTLGNTVVTDKLIF.

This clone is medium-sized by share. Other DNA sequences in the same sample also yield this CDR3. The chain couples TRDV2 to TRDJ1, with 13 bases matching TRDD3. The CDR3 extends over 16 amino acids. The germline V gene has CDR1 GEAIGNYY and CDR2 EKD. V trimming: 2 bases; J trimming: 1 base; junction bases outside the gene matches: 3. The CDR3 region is CACDILGDTGTDKLIF. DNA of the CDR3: TGTGCCTGTGACATACTGGGGGATACGGGCACCGATAAACTCATCTTT.

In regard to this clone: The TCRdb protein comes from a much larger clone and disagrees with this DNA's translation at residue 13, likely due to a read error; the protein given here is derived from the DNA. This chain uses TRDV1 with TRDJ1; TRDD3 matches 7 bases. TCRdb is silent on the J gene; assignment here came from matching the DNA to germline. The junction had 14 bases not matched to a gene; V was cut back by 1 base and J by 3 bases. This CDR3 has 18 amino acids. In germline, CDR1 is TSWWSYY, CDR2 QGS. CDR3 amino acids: CALGERRLGAPKPDKLIF. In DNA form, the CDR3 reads TGTGCTCTTGGGGAACGTCGCCTGGGGGCTCCCAAGCCCGATAAACTCATCTTT.

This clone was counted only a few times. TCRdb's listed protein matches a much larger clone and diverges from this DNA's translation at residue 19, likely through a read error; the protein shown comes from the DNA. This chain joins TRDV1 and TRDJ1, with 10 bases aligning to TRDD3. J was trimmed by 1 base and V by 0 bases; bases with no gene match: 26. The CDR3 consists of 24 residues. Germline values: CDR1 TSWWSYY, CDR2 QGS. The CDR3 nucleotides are TGTGCTCTTGGGGAACTGTACGGTCCGCCTTTCCTACGTACTGGGGGATTCGTCACCGATAAACTCATCTTT. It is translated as CALGELYGPPFLRTGGFVTDKLIF.

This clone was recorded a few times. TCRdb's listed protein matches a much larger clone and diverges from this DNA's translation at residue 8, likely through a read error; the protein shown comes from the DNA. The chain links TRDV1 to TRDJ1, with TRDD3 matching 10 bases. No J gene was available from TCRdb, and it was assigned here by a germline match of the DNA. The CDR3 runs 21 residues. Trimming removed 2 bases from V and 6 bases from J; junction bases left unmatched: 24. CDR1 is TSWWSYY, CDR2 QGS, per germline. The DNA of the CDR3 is TGTGCTCTTGGGGAAAAACGGCATTGTTCTGGGGGATATGAAGGAACTTATAAACTCATCTTT. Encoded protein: CALGEKRHCSGGYEGTYKLIF.

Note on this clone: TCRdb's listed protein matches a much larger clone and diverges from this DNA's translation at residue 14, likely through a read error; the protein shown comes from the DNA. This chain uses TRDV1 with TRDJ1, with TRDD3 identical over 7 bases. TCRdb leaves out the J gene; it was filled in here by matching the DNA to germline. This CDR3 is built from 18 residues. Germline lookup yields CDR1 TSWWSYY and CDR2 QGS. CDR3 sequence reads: CALGEPLLGNSYTNKLIF. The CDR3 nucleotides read TGTGCTCTTGGGGAACCGCTACTGGGGAACTCGTACACCAATAAACTCATCTTT.

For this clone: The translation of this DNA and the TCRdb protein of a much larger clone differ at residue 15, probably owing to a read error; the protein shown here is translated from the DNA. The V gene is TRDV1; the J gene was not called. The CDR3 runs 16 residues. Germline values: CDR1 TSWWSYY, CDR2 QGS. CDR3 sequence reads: CALLKGWPSGTDKLTF. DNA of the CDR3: TGTGCTCTTCTAAAGGGGTGGCCTTCGGGAACCGATAAACTCACCTTT.

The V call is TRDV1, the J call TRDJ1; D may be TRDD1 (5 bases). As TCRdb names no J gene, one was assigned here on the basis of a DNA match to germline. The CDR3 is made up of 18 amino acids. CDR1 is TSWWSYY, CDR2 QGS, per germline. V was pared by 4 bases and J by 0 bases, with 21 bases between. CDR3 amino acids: CALGGNCSSRPHTDKLIF. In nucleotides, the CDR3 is TGTGCTCTTGGGGGAAATTGCTCAAGTCGTCCCCACACCGATAAACTCATCTTT.

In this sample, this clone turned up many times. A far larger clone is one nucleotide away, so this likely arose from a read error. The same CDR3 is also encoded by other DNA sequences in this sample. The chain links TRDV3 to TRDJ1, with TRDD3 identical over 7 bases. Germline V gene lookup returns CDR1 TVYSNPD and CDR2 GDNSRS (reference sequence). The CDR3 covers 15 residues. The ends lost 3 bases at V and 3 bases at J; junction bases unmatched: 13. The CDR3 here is CALTGVPDGADKLIF. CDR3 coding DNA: TGTGCCTTAACTGGGGTCCCGGACGGCGCCGATAAACTCATCTTT.

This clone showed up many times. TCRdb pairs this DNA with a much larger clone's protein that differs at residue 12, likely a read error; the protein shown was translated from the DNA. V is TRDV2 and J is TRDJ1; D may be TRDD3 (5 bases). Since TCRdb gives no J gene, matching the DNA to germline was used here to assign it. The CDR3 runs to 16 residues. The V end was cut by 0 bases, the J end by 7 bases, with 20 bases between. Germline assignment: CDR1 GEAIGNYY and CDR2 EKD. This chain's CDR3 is CACDTVDGGRAGKLIF. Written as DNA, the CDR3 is TGTGCCTGTGACACCGTCGACGGGGGTAGGGCGGGTAAACTCATCTTT.

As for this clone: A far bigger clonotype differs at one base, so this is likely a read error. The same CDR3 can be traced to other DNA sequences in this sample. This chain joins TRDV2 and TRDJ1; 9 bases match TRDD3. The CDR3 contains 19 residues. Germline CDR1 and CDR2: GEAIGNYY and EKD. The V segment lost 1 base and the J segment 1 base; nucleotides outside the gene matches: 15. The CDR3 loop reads CACDTIPLGIRPGTDKLIF. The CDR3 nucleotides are TGTGCCTGTGACACGATCCCCCTGGGGATACGACCGGGCACCGATAAACTCATCTTT.

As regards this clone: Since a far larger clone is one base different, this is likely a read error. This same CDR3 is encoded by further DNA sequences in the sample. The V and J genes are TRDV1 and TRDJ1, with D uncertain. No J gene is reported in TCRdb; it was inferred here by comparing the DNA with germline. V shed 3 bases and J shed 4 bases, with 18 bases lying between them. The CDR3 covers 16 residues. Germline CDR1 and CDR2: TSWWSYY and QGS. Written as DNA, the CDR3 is TGTGCTCTTGGGGATCCTCTACTTACGGGACTCGATAAACTCATCTTT. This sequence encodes CALGDPLLTGLDKLIF.